The subject of this entry is one T cell receptor beta chain. The sample comes from a study of blood T cell repertoires in COVID-19. Study-level information: T cells, B-cell-depleted T cells, or PBMCs provided the cDNA or gDNA that served as material.

This CDR3 has 14 amino acids. CDR1 and CDR2 from the germline V gene are SGHAT and FQNNGV. Deletions cut 0 bases from V and 7 bases from J, with 13 bases between. Per the study methods: From reference gene primer amplification, estimates of nucleated cell counts were derived. Data came from immunoSEQ multiplex PCR; TCRdb stores just in-frame clones and leaves some out. The DNA gave D and trimming, while V, J and clone size come from that table. The sample has 77,000 or so clones, roughly 85% seen once; the top ten hold just over 5%. The chain recombines TRBV11-2 with TRBJ2-7; possibly TRBD1 for D (5 bases). Material: peripheral blood. This clonotype was sampled from an elderly man with acute or convalescent COVID-19. The CDR3 loop reads CASSLEMQGMEQYF. The CDR3, as DNA: TGTGCCAGCAGCTTAGAGATGCAGGGTATGGAGCAGTACTTC.